The 16 T cell receptor beta chains in this list originate from one sample, sequenced in a study of cytomegalovirus exposure and HLA in healthy donors. PCR primers comprised 60 Vbeta and 13 Jbeta primers. Only in-frame clones appear in the TCRdb table, and some are missing; sequencing was by immunoSEQ multiplex PCR. This table holds about 140,000 clones, 80% found once. Sequencing was carried out using PBMCs. Receptors originate from a young man in good health and CMV-seronegative.

This clone was detected only once. The chain couples TRBV14 to TRBJ1-4; 9 nucleotides align to TRBD1. The CDR3 is made up of 15 amino acids. The germline V gene has CDR1 SGHDN and CDR2 FVKESK. V trimming: 2 bases; J trimming: 8 bases; junction bases outside the gene matches: 6. CDR3 nucleotide sequence: TGTGCCAGCAGCCAATCGGGGACAGGGAAAGAAAAACTGTTTTTT. Amino acid sequence: CASSQSGTGKEKLFF. The complete variable domain, with remaining parts taken from reference TRBV14 and TRBJ1-4, reads EAGVTQFPSHSVIEKGQTVTLRCDPISGHDNLYWYRRVMGKEIKFLLHFVKESKQDESGMPNNRFLAERTGGTYSTLKVQPAELEDSGVYFCASSQSGTGKEKLFFGSGTQLSVL.

The chain recombines TRBV5-1 with TRBJ2-2, with D tentatively TRBD2 (5 bases). This CDR3 spans 15 amino acids. V lost 8 bases and J 3 bases, leaving 17 bases between the germline ends. Germline V gene data show CDR1 as SGHRS and CDR2 as YFSETQ. The CDR3 bases are TGCGCCAGTCGAGGATCGAGGGCCGACACCGGGGAGCTGTTTTTT. Its translation: CASRGSRADTGELFF. The variable domain in full, completed from reference TRBV5-1 and TRBJ2-2, reads KAGVTQTPRYLIKTRGQQVTLSCSPISGHRSVSWYQQTPGQGLQFLFEYFSETQRNKGNFPGRFSGRQFSNSRSEMNVSTLELGDSALYLCASRGSRADTGELFFGEGSRLTVL.

With regard to this clone: Different DNA sequences within this sample yield the same CDR3. The chain is built from TRBV7-9 and TRBJ1-5; the match to TRBD1 covers 8 bases. V shed 3 bases and J 3 bases; nucleotides not matched to a gene: 1. The CDR3 has 14 amino acids. Looked up from germline, CDR1 is SEHNR and CDR2 is FQNEAQ (reference sequence). CDR3 DNA sequence: TGTGCCAGCAGCTTGGGACAGGTCAATCAGCCCCAGCATTTT. It codes for CASSLGQVNQPQHF.

The sample holds a few counts of this clone. The chain uses TRBV9 and TRBJ2-2, with 7 positions matching TRBD2. J lost 7 bases, V lost 0 bases, and 6 bases had no gene match. Germline V gives CDR1 SGDLS, CDR2 YYNGEE. The CDR3 length is 15 residues. The CDR3 sequence is CASSVAAGAGGELFF. The CDR3 region has the DNA TGTGCCAGCAGCGTAGCTGCGGGAGCGGGCGGGGAGCTGTTTTTT. Using reference TRBV9 and TRBJ2-2 for the parts outside the CDR3, the full variable domain is DSGVTQTPKHLITATGQRVTLRCSPRSGDLSVYWYQQSLDQGLQFLIQYYNGEERAKGNILERFSAQQFPDLHSELNLSSLELGDSALYFCASSVAAGAGGELFFGEGSRLTVL.

This clone was seen just once. This chain connects TRBV5-1 to TRBJ2-1; 8 bases match TRBD1. Germline CDR1 and CDR2: SGHRS and YFSETQ. J was trimmed by 9 bases and V by 0 bases; bases with no gene match: 8. CDR3 length: 15 residues. CDR3 residues: CASSLDGQGASEQFF. The CDR3 DNA reads TGCGCCAGCAGCTTGGACGGACAGGGCGCAAGTGAGCAGTTCTTC. Full variable domain (rest looked up from reference TRBV5-1 and TRBJ2-1): KAGVTQTPRYLIKTRGQQVTLSCSPISGHRSVSWYQQTPGQGLQFLFEYFSETQRNKGNFPGRFSGRQFSNSRSEMNVSTLELGDSALYLCASSLDGQGASEQFFGPGTRLTVL.

The V and J genes are TRBV6-1 and TRBJ2-5; D is unresolved. The CDR3 is 16 amino acids. Trimming left V 2 bases short and J 3 bases short, with 16 bases between. Germline CDR1 and CDR2: MNHNS and SASEGT. The CDR3 DNA reads as TGTGCCAGCAGTGAACGACCAGAACCCCGGGAAGAGACCCAGTACTTC. The encoded protein is CASSERPEPREETQYF.

This clone has only one observation. The chain employs TRBV5-4 and TRBJ2-3, with a weak D call TRBD2 (6 bases). The CDR3 covers 16 residues. V was trimmed by 4 bases and J by 4 bases, leaving 19 bases between them. The germline gives CDR1 SGHNT, CDR2 YYREEE (reference sequence). CDR3 in amino acids: CASSPRAEGPPDTQYF. Here the CDR3 DNA reads TGTGCCAGCAGCCCCCGCGCGGAGGGTCCGCCAGATACGCAGTATTTT.

The chain couples TRBV7-6 to TRBJ1-2; 10 bases align to TRBD1. The CDR3 covers 19 residues. Germline V gene data show CDR1 as SGHVS and CDR2 as FNYEAQ. After removal of 5 bases from V and 2 bases from J, the junction contained 17 bases not matched to a gene. The CDR3 DNA sequence: TGTGCCAGCAGCGCCCGGCGGTGGGACAGGGGCCGGTGGAACTATGGCTACACCTTC. Its translation: CASSARRWDRGRWNYGYTF.

The J gene is TRBJ2-1, the V gene TRBV6-5; TRBD2 matches at 9 bases. Trimming removed 2 bases from V and 3 bases from J; junction bases left unmatched: 2. CDR3 length: 15 amino acids. Germline V gene sequence: CDR1 MNHEY, CDR2 SVGAGI. The CDR3 coding sequence is TGTGCCAGCAGTTACCAGCGGGAGGACTACAATGAGCAGTTCTTC. The encoded protein is CASSYQREDYNEQFF.

The J gene is TRBJ2-1, the V gene TRBV7-9, with 11 bases lining up with TRBD2. From germline, CDR1 is SEHNR and CDR2 FQNEAQ (reference sequence). The V and J ends lost 7 bases and 8 bases, in that order; junction bases with no gene match: 16. The CDR3 length is 17 residues. The CDR3 sequence: CASTRDGLAGKSYEQFF. The CDR3 nucleotides are TGTGCCAGCACGCGGGATGGACTAGCGGGCAAATCCTATGAGCAGTTCTTC.

CDR3 amino acids: CASSRGTGLHYEQYF. The CDR3, as DNA: TGTGCCAGCAGCCGGGGGACAGGGCTACACTACGAGCAGTACTTC. This chain connects TRBV7-9 to TRBJ2-7; 9 nucleotides agree with TRBD1. CDR3 size: 15 residues. CDR1 SEHNR and CDR2 FQNEAQ come from the germline V gene (reference sequence). V gave up 5 bases and J gave up 3 bases; unmatched junction bases: 8.

The chain employs TRBV21-1 and TRBJ2-3; TRBD2 is the table's D call, not checked against the DNA. TRBV21-1 is annotated as a pseudogene. The length of the CDR3 is 13 residues. Here the CDR3 reads CASSTLATDTQYF. The CDR3 region has the DNA TGTGCCAGCAGCACACTAGCCACAGATACGCAGTATTTT.

This sequence joins TRBV11-2 and TRBJ2-3; 10 bases line up with TRBD2. CDR1 is SGHAT, CDR2 FQNNGV, per germline. Trimming cost V 4 bases and J 4 bases; bases outside gene matches: 8. The CDR3 spans 16 residues. The CDR3 spells CASSSKLAGFSDTQYF. CDR3 coding DNA: TGTGCCAGCAGCTCAAAACTAGCGGGATTTTCAGATACGCAGTATTTT.

The chain employs TRBV6-1 and TRBJ1-5, with TRBD1 identical over 7 bases. The CDR3 contains 15 residues. The V and J ends lost 1 base and 3 bases, in that order; junction bases with no gene match: 3. Per germline, CDR1 MNHNS and CDR2 SASEGT. The CDR3 loop is CASSEGGTVNQPQHF. The CDR3 DNA sequence: TGTGCCAGCAGTGAAGGTGGGACAGTCAATCAGCCCCAGCATTTT.

The genes are TRBV19 and TRBJ1-2; no definite D call. V gave up 2 bases and J gave up 4 bases, with 14 bases separating them. There are 15 residues in the CDR3. Germline CDR1 and CDR2: LNHDA and SQIVND (reference sequence). CDR3 DNA: TGTGCCAGTAGTATAAACCAATTGAGCTCCTATGGCTACACCTTC. Amino acids: CASSINQLSSYGYTF. The full variable domain, its missing parts supplied by reference TRBV19 and TRBJ1-2, is DGGITQSPKYLFRKEGQNVTLSCEQNLNHDAMYWYRQDPGQGLRLIYYSQIVNDFQKGDIAEGYSVSREKKESFPLTVTSAQKNPTAFYLCASSINQLSSYGYTFGSGTRLTVV.

The CDR3, as DNA: TGCGCCAGCAGCGGGGGGACTAGCCGGACCGGGGAGCTGTTTTTT. It codes for CASSGGTSRTGELFF. This rearrangement joins TRBV5-1 to TRBJ2-2, with 9 bases aligning to TRBD2. CDR1 and CDR2 (germline): SGHRS, YFSETQ. Trimming cost V 4 bases and J 5 bases; bases outside gene matches: 6. CDR3 length: 15 residues.